The rows below give T cell receptor beta chains drawn from one sample of a study of blood T cell repertoires in COVID-19. The table came from immunoSEQ multiplex PCR; TCRdb's copy has only in-frame clones and leaves some out. This table has 95,000 to 110,000 clones, about 88% appearing once. Sequenced material: peripheral blood. The source of these receptors is a human donor in a cohort sampled during active COVID-19. The CDR3 runs from the conserved cysteine through the conserved F or W. Each record gives: V gene, D gene, clone size, J gene, CDR3 protein, CDR3 DNA. D genes are given only for firm matches. Some rows mark clone size as missing; the rest say once, few, many or name a class of expanded clone.

v_call: TRBV3-1/TRBV3-2; d_call: NA; clone_size: NA; j_call: TRBJ1-5; cdr3_aa: CASSPYDPTLQGQSQPQHF; cdr3_nt: TGTGCCAGCAGCCCCTACGACCCAACTTTACAGGGACAATCTCAGCCCCAGCATTTT
v_call: TRBV29-1; d_call: NA; clone_size: NA; j_call: TRBJ1-1; cdr3_aa: CSAPNQENTEAFF; cdr3_nt: TGCAGCGCTCCAAACCAGGAGAACACTGAAGCTTTCTTT
v_call: TRBV7-8; d_call: NA; clone_size: NA; j_call: TRBJ1-1; cdr3_aa: CASSLRGVRATEAFF; cdr3_nt: TGTGCCAGCAGCTTGCGGGGGGTACGAGCCACTGAAGCTTTCTTT
v_call: TRBV29-1; d_call: TRBD2; clone_size: NA; j_call: TRBJ2-5; cdr3_aa: CSVVEAGGTTQYF; cdr3_nt: TGCAGCGTTGTAGAGGCCGGGGGGACGACCCAGTACTTC
v_call: TRBV19; d_call: NA; clone_size: once; j_call: TRBJ2-7; cdr3_aa: CASSISGRYEQYF; cdr3_nt: TGTGCCAGTAGTATTTCAGGTCGGTACGAGCAGTACTTC
v_call: TRBV27; d_call: NA; clone_size: NA; j_call: TRBJ2-3; cdr3_aa: CASSPTRGGADTQYF; cdr3_nt: TGTGCCAGCAGTCCAACCCGAGGAGGTGCAGATACGCAGTATTTT
v_call: TRBV19; d_call: TRBD1; clone_size: NA; j_call: TRBJ2-2; cdr3_aa: CASRKISTGATGELFF; cdr3_nt: TGTGCCAGTAGAAAAATTTCGACAGGGGCCACCGGGGAGCTGTTTTTT
v_call: TRBV28; d_call: TRBD2; clone_size: NA; j_call: TRBJ2-7; cdr3_aa: CASRPPPSGRTYEQYF; cdr3_nt: TGTGCCAGCAGACCCCCTCCCAGCGGGAGGACCTACGAGCAGTACTTC
v_call: TRBV7-6; d_call: NA; clone_size: NA; j_call: TRBJ2-1; cdr3_aa: CASSSRLRGRRGGEQFF; cdr3_nt: TGTGCCAGCAGCTCTCGCCTCCGGGGACGTAGGGGAGGTGAGCAGTTCTTC
v_call: TRBV19; d_call: TRBD2; clone_size: NA; j_call: TRBJ2-1; cdr3_aa: CASSPWTSGSGEQFF; cdr3_nt: TGTGCCAGTAGTCCGTGGACTAGCGGGAGCGGAGAGCAGTTCTTC
v_call: TRBV6-1; d_call: TRBD1; clone_size: NA; j_call: TRBJ2-3; cdr3_aa: CASSEPGQGTDTQYF; cdr3_nt: TGTGCCAGCAGTGAACCGGGACAGGGCACAGATACGCAGTATTTT
v_call: TRBV12-1; d_call: NA; clone_size: NA; j_call: TRBJ1-6; cdr3_aa: CASSRRGGDGSYNSPLHF; cdr3_nt: TGTGCCAGCAGCCGGAGGGGGGGGGACGGCTCCTATAATTCACCCCTCCACTTT
v_call: TRBV15; d_call: NA; clone_size: NA; j_call: TRBJ2-2; cdr3_aa: CATSSRVAGENTGELFF; cdr3_nt: TGTGCCACCAGCAGCCGGGTTGCGGGCGAGAACACCGGGGAGCTGTTTTTT
v_call: TRBV30; d_call: NA; clone_size: NA; j_call: TRBJ2-7; cdr3_aa: CAWSPRGSYEQYF; cdr3_nt: TGTGCCTGGAGTCCTCGGGGCTCCTACGAGCAGTACTTC
v_call: TRBV9; d_call: NA; clone_size: NA; j_call: TRBJ2-7; cdr3_aa: CASSPQGRPLGDEQYF; cdr3_nt: TGTGCCAGCAGCCCCCAGGGCAGGCCCCTAGGTGACGAGCAGTACTTC
v_call: TRBV5-1; d_call: TRBD1; clone_size: NA; j_call: TRBJ2-1; cdr3_aa: CASSLVQGVGSYNEQFF; cdr3_nt: TGCGCCAGCAGCTTGGTTCAGGGGGTAGGCTCCTACAATGAGCAGTTCTTC
v_call: TRBV11-2; d_call: TRBD2; clone_size: NA; j_call: TRBJ2-2; cdr3_aa: CASSPPAGARPGELFF; cdr3_nt: TGTGCCAGCAGCCCACCAGCGGGAGCCCGGCCCGGGGAGCTGTTTTTT
v_call: TRBV5-1; d_call: TRBD2; clone_size: NA; j_call: TRBJ2-1; cdr3_aa: CASSITSGSGFEQFF; cdr3_nt: TGCGCCAGCAGCATTACTAGCGGGAGTGGCTTTGAGCAGTTCTTC
v_call: TRBV12-5; d_call: TRBD1; clone_size: NA; j_call: TRBJ1-4; cdr3_aa: CASGPRTGNEKLFF; cdr3_nt: TGTGCTAGTGGTCCCCGGACAGGGAATGAAAAACTGTTTTTT
v_call: TRBV7-9; d_call: NA; clone_size: NA; j_call: TRBJ2-4; cdr3_aa: CASSTYGEIAKNIQYF; cdr3_nt: TGTGCCAGCAGCACTTACGGGGAGATAGCCAAAAACATTCAGTACTTC
v_call: TRBV28; d_call: TRBD2; clone_size: once; j_call: TRBJ2-2; cdr3_aa: CASSSGLAGGWRGELFF; cdr3_nt: TGTGCCAGCAGTTCGGGACTAGCGGGGGGATGGCGCGGGGAGCTGTTTTTT
v_call: TRBV11-2; d_call: NA; clone_size: NA; j_call: TRBJ2-1; cdr3_aa: CASSLGARGADEQFF; cdr3_nt: TGTGCCAGCAGCTTGGGCGCCAGGGGGGCAGATGAGCAGTTCTTC
v_call: TRBV19; d_call: TRBD1; clone_size: NA; j_call: TRBJ1-1; cdr3_aa: CASSFDRGNTEAFF; cdr3_nt: TGTGCCAGTAGTTTCGACAGGGGGAACACTGAAGCTTTCTTT
v_call: TRBV18; d_call: NA; clone_size: once; j_call: TRBJ1-2; cdr3_aa: CASSLQGDGYTF; cdr3_nt: TGTGCCAGCTCCCTACAGGGTGATGGCTACACCTTC
v_call: TRBV28; d_call: TRBD2; clone_size: NA; j_call: TRBJ2-3; cdr3_aa: CASSLRTSWGDTQYF; cdr3_nt: TGTGCCAGCAGTCTCCGGACTAGCTGGGGGGATACGCAGTATTTT
v_call: TRBV19; d_call: TRBD1; clone_size: NA; j_call: TRBJ1-2; cdr3_aa: CASTMDRGRWNGYTF; cdr3_nt: TGTGCCAGTACTATGGACAGGGGGCGCTGGAATGGCTACACCTTC
v_call: TRBV5-1; d_call: TRBD1; clone_size: NA; j_call: TRBJ2-2; cdr3_aa: CASSLSGQGAPGELFF; cdr3_nt: TGCGCCAGCAGCTTGTCGGGACAGGGGGCCCCCGGGGAGCTGTTTTTT
v_call: TRBV4-1; d_call: TRBD2; clone_size: NA; j_call: TRBJ2-7; cdr3_aa: CASSRGTSDEQYF; cdr3_nt: TGCGCCAGCAGCCGTGGGACTAGCGATGAGCAGTACTTC
v_call: TRBV5-6; d_call: NA; clone_size: NA; j_call: TRBJ2-7; cdr3_aa: CASSSLYRNYEQYF; cdr3_nt: TGTGCCAGCAGCTCGTTGTACAGAAACTACGAGCAGTACTTC
v_call: TRBV18; d_call: NA; clone_size: NA; j_call: TRBJ2-7; cdr3_aa: CASSPSGLSPNEQYF; cdr3_nt: TGTGCCAGCTCACCATCCGGACTCAGCCCAAACGAGCAGTACTTC
v_call: TRBV4-1; d_call: NA; clone_size: NA; j_call: TRBJ1-2; cdr3_aa: CASSPFGEGWNGYTF; cdr3_nt: TGCGCCAGCAGCCCTTTCGGAGAGGGATGGAATGGCTACACCTTC
v_call: TRBV19; d_call: NA; clone_size: NA; j_call: TRBJ1-3; cdr3_aa: CASSDQAHLPGNTIYF; cdr3_nt: TGTGCCAGTAGTGATCAGGCCCACCTCCCGGGAAACACCATATATTTT
v_call: TRBV5-8; d_call: TRBD1; clone_size: NA; j_call: TRBJ1-3; cdr3_aa: CASSWNRGYNTIYF; cdr3_nt: TGTGCCAGCAGCTGGAACAGGGGGTACAACACCATATATTTT
v_call: TRBV11-3; d_call: TRBD2; clone_size: NA; j_call: TRBJ2-5; cdr3_aa: CASSLGYSGGQETQYF; cdr3_nt: TGTGCCAGCAGCTTGGGTTATAGCGGGGGGCAAGAGACCCAGTACTTC
v_call: TRBV6-1; d_call: NA; clone_size: NA; j_call: TRBJ1-1; cdr3_aa: CASSERGPEAFF; cdr3_nt: TGTGCCAGCAGTGAGCGGGGTCCCGAAGCTTTCTTT
v_call: TRBV28; d_call: NA; clone_size: NA; j_call: TRBJ2-7; cdr3_aa: CASSLSGPREQYF; cdr3_nt: TGTGCCAGCAGCCTTAGCGGCCCCCGGGAGCAGTACTTC
v_call: TRBV5-1; d_call: NA; clone_size: NA; j_call: TRBJ2-1; cdr3_aa: CASNPGRGNEQFF; cdr3_nt: TGCGCCAGCAACCCCGGCCGAGGTAATGAGCAGTTCTTC